This entry lists 2 T cell receptor beta chains sequenced from one sample in a study of blood T cells in healthy people across ages. Primed by a sample-barcoded 5' primer and a J-beta primer mix, a second PCR proceeded for roughly 6 to 12 cycles. TCRdb analysed the 5' RACE reads with MiXCR anew, one entry per CDR3 protein. The data contain fewer than 800,000 distinct CDR3 sequences, around 25% of them singletons. These data were also reused for a study on T cells of mothers and their children.

Material: blood. The receptor set was obtained from a boy aged 10-17 years in good health.

This clonotype was seen a handful of times. This rearrangement joins TRBV2 to TRBJ1-1; TRBD1 agrees at 7 bases. The CDR3 has 12 residues. V gave up 9 bases and J gave up 3 bases; unmatched junction bases: 4. Looked up from germline, CDR1 is SNHLY and CDR2 is FYNNEI. The CDR3 nucleotides are TGTGCCAGACAGGGGACTCACACTGAAGCTTTCTTT. Translated: CARQGTHTEAFF. Complete variable domain (other parts from reference TRBV2 and TRBJ1-1): EPEVTQTPSHQVTQMGQEVILRCVPISNHLYFYWYRQILGQKVEFLVSFYNNEISEKSEIFDDQFSVERPDGSNFTLKIRSTKLEDSAMYFCARQGTHTEAFFGQGTRLTVV.

The chain recombines TRBV20-1 with TRBJ2-7; 16 nucleotides match TRBD2. Germline V lookup: CDR1 DFQATT, CDR2 SNEGSKA (reference sequence). Trimming cost V 6 bases and J 11 bases; bases outside gene matches: 7. The CDR3 extends over 13 amino acids. CDR3 DNA sequence: TGCAGTGCGGGACTAGCGGGAGGGGATTTGGAGTACTTC. This gives the protein CSAGLAGGDLEYF.